Described below is a single TCR beta chain sequence and its context. Its antigen remains unknown. The entry originates in a study of cytomegalovirus exposure and HLA in healthy donors. Study results and limitations: Several of the most significant clusters were apparently associated with common viral pathogens in a later analysis.

After removal of 5 bases from V and 8 bases from J, the junction contained 8 bases not matched to a gene. CDR3 size: 13 residues. Germline V gene data show CDR1 as KGHSH and CDR2 as LQKENI. PCR employed 60 Vbeta and 13 Jbeta primers. Assay used: immunoSEQ multiplex PCR; TCRdb lists only in-frame clones, some missing. This table has a few hundred thousand clones, under 80% appearing once. Sequencing was performed on PBMCs. The sequence came from a woman aged 25 to 39 in good health and CMV-seronegative. The rearrangement links TRBV18 to TRBJ1-2; 7 bases are shared with TRBD1. The CDR3 spells CASSIDRESGYTF. DNA for the CDR3: TGTGCCAGCTCAATTGACAGGGAGTCGGGCTACACCTTC.